These 5 T cell receptor beta chains came from one sample sequenced in a study of neurological immune-mediated disorders. TCRdb independently ran MiXCR on the 5' RACE reads; one entry per CDR3 protein. The sample records 78,000 or so distinct CDR3 sequences, around 4.6% being singletons. Material: PBMCs. The source of these receptors is a young woman with multiple sclerosis.

In this sample, this clonotype turned up many times. V and J are TRBV5-1 and TRBJ2-1; no clear D gene. V was shortened by 0 bases and J by 13 bases, with 17 bases between the two germline ends. The length of the CDR3 is 14 residues. Germline V gene sequence: CDR1 SGHRS, CDR2 YFSETQ. CDR3 bases: TGCGCCAGCAGCTTGGATGGGTTGGGTACTGTTCAGTTCTTC. Amino acid sequence: CASSLDGLGTVQFF.

This clonotype has at least ten counts. The chain couples TRBV10-3 to TRBJ2-1; D remains unclear. Germline V gene lookup returns CDR1 ENHRY and CDR2 SYGVKD. The CDR3 contains 17 residues. Between the trimmed V and J ends, which lost 11 bases and 6 bases, there was a span of 29 bases. CDR3: CAPLFVVRNQALNEQFF. The CDR3 region has the DNA TGTGCCCCCCTATTTGTAGTCCGCAATCAGGCACTCAATGAGCAGTTCTTC.

This clonotype was observed at least ten times. The chain combines TRBV5-1 with TRBJ2-7; D is uncertain. The CDR3 has 14 residues. V dropped 6 bases and J dropped 2 bases, with 15 bases sitting between them. Per the germline V gene, CDR1 is SGHRS and CDR2 is YFSETQ. The CDR3 protein is CASKNQLTAYEQYF. For the CDR3, the DNA is TGCGCCAGCAAGAACCAACTAACAGCCTACGAGCAGTACTTC.

This clonotype was seen at least ten times. This chain joins TRBV27 and TRBJ1-2; 7 nucleotides agree with TRBD1. The V segment lost 5 bases and the J segment 3 bases; nucleotides outside the gene matches: 12. The CDR3 sequence is 16 residues long. Germline lookup yields CDR1 MNHEY and CDR2 SMNVEV (reference sequence). The CDR3 region is CASSPPTGMFDYGYTF. The CDR3 region has the DNA TGTGCCAGCAGTCCCCCGACAGGGATGTTCGACTATGGCTACACCTTC.

This clonotype was seen at least ten times. The V call is TRBV5-1, the J call TRBJ2-5, with D tentatively TRBD1 (5 bases). The germline gives CDR1 SGHRS, CDR2 YFSETQ. With 0 bases removed from V and 5 bases from J, the gap between germline ends came to 5 bases. The CDR3 runs to 12 residues. CDR3 nucleotides: TGCGCCAGCAGCTTGGAGGGGGAGACCCAGTACTTC. Translated: CASSLEGETQYF.